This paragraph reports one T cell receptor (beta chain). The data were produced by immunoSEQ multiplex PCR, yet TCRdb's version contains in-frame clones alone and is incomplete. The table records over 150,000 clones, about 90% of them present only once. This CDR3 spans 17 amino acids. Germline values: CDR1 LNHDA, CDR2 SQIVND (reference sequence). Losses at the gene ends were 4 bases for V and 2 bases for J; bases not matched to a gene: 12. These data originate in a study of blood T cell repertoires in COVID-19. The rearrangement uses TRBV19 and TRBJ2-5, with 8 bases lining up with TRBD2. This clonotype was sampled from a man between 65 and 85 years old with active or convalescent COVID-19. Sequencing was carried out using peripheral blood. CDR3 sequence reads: CASSRAWRGGGQETQYF. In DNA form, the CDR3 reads TGTGCCAGTAGTAGAGCTTGGAGGGGCGGGGGGCAAGAGACCCAGTACTTC.